What follows are 8 T cell receptor beta chains derived from one specimen sequenced in a study of PD-L1 blockade in urothelial cancer. The repertoire was sequenced with immunoSEQ multiplex PCR; TCRdb's copy has only in-frame clones and lacks some. The repertoire holds fewer than 95,000 clones, with roughly 84% as singletons. The time point here: pretreatment peripheral blood. Source: PBMCs, taken around atezolizumab (anti-PD-L1) treatment. All receptors come from a man in his 60s with urothelial cancer.

This clone has more than one count but fewer than ten. The chain is built from TRBV2 and TRBJ2-7; possible D gene TRBD2, 5 bases. CDR3 length equals 12 residues. Germline V gene sequence: CDR1 SNHLY, CDR2 FYNNEI. V lost 5 bases and J lost 4, with 9 bases in between. The CDR3 DNA sequence: TGTGCCAGCAGTCCGACTATTTACGAGCAGTACTTC. The encoded protein is CASSPTIYEQYF.

V is TRBV6-5 and J is TRBJ2-2; a weak D match, TRBD1 (6 bases). Trimming pared 10 bases from V and 5 bases from J, leaving 17 bases between. CDR1 and CDR2 from the germline V gene are MNHEY and SVGAGI. This CDR3 has 14 residues. CDR3 amino acids: CATKTRRGTGELFF. The CDR3 nucleotides read TGTGCCACCAAAACAAGAAGGGGGACCGGGGAGCTGTTTTTT.

J is TRBJ2-3 and V is TRBV11-2; 12 bases align to TRBD2. From germline, CDR1 is SGHAT and CDR2 FQNNGV. The length of the CDR3 is 15 residues. Trimming removed 5 bases from V and 4 bases from J; junction bases left unmatched: 4. CDR3 region: CASSASSGRADTQYF. Written as DNA, the CDR3 is TGTGCCAGCAGCGCATCTAGCGGGAGGGCAGATACGCAGTATTTT.

The V gene is TRBV4-1, the J gene TRBJ2-7, with 7 bases matching TRBD1. CDR1 and CDR2 (germline): MGHRA, YSYEKL. The CDR3 is made up of 15 amino acids. V lost 0 bases, J lost 2 bases, and 4 bases stayed unmatched. Written as DNA, the CDR3 is TGCGCCAGCAGCCAAGATAGGGACAGTACCTACGAGCAGTACTTC. Translating gives CASSQDRDSTYEQYF.

A few counts support this clone. This chain connects TRBV28 to TRBJ2-2, with D possibly being TRBD2 (6 bases). V dropped 5 bases and J dropped 6 bases, with 13 bases sitting between them. CDR3 size: 14 residues. CDR1 is MDHEN, CDR2 SYDVKM, per germline. The DNA of the CDR3 is TGTGCCAGCAGTCCTCTCTGGGGGGCCGGGGAGCTGTTTTTT. It is translated as CASSPLWGAGELFF.

The chain employs TRBV9 and TRBJ1-2, with unresolved D. Germline CDR1 reads SGDLS; CDR2 reads YYNGEE. The CDR3 contains 15 residues. Between the trimmed V and J ends, which lost 0 bases and 0 bases, there was a span of 9 bases. Written as DNA, the CDR3 is TGTGCCAGCAGCGTAGACCCAGAGGCTAACTATGGCTACACCTTC. As protein: CASSVDPEANYGYTF.

This clone was counted once. V usage is TRBV7-9 and J usage is TRBJ2-1, with D unclear. V lost 0 bases, J lost 10 bases, and 7 bases lay in between. The germline V gene has CDR1 SEHNR and CDR2 FQNEAQ (reference sequence). The CDR3 length is 12 residues. CDR3 amino acids: CASSLAQAEQFF. CDR3 coding DNA: TGTGCCAGCAGCTTAGCACAAGCGGAGCAGTTCTTC.

The chain is built from TRBV5-6 and TRBJ1-2; D perhaps matches TRBD1 (5 bases). Germline V gives CDR1 SGHDT, CDR2 YYEEEE. V was trimmed by 6 bases and J by 7 bases, leaving 22 bases between them. This CDR3 is 15 amino acids long. The CDR3 here is CASINQAGWGGGYTF. Written as DNA, the CDR3 is TGTGCCAGCATCAATCAAGCAGGGTGGGGTGGTGGCTACACCTTC.